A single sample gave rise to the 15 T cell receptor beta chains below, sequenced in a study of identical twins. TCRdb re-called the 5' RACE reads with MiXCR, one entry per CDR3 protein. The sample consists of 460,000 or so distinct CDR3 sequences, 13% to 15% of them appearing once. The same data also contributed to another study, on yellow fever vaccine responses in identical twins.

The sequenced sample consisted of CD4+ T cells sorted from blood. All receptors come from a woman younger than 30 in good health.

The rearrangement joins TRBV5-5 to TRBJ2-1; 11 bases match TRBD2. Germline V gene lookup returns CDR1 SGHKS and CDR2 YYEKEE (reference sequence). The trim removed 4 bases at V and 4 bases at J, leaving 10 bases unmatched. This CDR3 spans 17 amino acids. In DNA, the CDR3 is TGTGCCAGCAGCAGGACGGGAAGGACTAGCGGGTACAATGAGCAGTTCTTC. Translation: CASSRTGRTSGYNEQFF.

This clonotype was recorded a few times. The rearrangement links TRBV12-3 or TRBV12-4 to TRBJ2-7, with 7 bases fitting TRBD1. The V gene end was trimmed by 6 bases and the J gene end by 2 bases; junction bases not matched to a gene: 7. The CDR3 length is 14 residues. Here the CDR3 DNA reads TGTGCCAGCAGACGGGACAGCGAAGCCTACGAGCAGTACTTC. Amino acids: CASRRDSEAYEQYF.

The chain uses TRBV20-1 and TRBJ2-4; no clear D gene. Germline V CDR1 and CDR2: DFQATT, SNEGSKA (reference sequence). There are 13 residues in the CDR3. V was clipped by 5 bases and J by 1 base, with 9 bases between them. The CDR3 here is CSAPTMAKNIQYF. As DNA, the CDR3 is TGCAGTGCTCCTACGATGGCCAAAAACATTCAGTACTTC.

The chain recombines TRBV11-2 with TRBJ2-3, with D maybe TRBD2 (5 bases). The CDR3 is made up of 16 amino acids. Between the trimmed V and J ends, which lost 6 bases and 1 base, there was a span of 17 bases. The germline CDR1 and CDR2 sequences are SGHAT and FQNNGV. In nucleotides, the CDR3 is TGTGCCAGCAGGGGAGATCTGGGGTTCCGCACAGATACGCAGTATTTT. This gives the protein CASRGDLGFRTDTQYF. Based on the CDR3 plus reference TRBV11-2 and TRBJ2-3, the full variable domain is EAGVAQSPRYKIIEKRQSVAFWCNPISGHATLYWYQQILGQGPKLLIQFQNNGVVDDSQLPKDRFSAERLKGVDSTLKIQPAKLEDSAVYLCASRGDLGFRTDTQYFGPGTRLTVL.

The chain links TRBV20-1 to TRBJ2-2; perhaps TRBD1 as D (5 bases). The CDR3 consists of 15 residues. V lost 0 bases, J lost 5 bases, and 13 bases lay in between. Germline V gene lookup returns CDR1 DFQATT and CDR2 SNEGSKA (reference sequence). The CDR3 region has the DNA TGCAGTGCTAGAGACCCTGGGCAGGGTACCGGGGAGCTGTTTTTT. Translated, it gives CSARDPGQGTGELFF.

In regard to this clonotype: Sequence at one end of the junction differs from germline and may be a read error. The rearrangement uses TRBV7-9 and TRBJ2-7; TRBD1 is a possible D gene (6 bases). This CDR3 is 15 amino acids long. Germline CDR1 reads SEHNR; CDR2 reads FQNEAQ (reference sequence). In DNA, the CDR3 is TGTGCCAGCACCTTACGAATCGGACAGTCTTACGAGCAGTACTTC. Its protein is CASTLRIGQSYEQYF. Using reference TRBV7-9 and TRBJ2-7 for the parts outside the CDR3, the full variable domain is DTGVSQNPRHKITKRGQNVTFRCDPISEHNRLYWYRQTLGQGPEFLTYFQNEAQLEKSRLLSDRFSAERPKGSFSTLEIQRTEQGDSAMYLCASTLRIGQSYEQYFGPGTRLTVT.

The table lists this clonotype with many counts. Here the CDR3 reads CASSQNLAGGEDTQYF. CDR3 DNA: TGCGCCAGCAGCCAAAACCTAGCGGGAGGTGAAGATACGCAGTATTTT. This chain connects TRBV4-3 to TRBJ2-3; 11 bases are shared with TRBD2. J gave up 5 bases and V 2 bases, and 6 bases lay outside the gene matches. The CDR3 loop spans 16 amino acids. In germline, CDR1 is LGHNA, CDR2 YSLEER.

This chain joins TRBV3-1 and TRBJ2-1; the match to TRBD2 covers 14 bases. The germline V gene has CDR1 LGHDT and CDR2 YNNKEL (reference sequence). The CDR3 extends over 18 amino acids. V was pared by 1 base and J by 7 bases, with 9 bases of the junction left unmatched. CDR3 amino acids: CASSQVSGLAGGRNEQFF. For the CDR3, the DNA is TGTGCCAGCAGCCAAGTTTCAGGACTAGCGGGGGGCCGAAATGAGCAGTTCTTC.

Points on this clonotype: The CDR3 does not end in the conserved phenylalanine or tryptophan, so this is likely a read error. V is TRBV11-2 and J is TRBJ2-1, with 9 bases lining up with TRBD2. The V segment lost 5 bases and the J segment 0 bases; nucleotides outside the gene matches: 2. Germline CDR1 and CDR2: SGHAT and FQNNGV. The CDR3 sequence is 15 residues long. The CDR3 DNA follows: TGTGCCAGCAGCCTGACTAGCGGCTCCTACAATGAGCAGTTCTTA. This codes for CASSLTSGSYNEQFL.

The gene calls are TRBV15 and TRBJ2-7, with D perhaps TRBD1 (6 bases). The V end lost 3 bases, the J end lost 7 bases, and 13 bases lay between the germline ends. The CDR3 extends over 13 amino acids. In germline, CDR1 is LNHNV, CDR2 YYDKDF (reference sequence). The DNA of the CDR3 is TGTGCCACCAGCAGGGCCAAGGACAGAGAGCAGTACTTC. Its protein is CATSRAKDREQYF.

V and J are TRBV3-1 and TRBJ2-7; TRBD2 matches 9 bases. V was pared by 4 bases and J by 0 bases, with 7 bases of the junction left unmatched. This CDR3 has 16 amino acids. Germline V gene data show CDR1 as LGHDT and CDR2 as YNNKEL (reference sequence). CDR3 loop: CASSRGLAVGSYEQYF. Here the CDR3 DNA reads TGTGCCAGCAGCCGGGGACTAGCCGTAGGCTCCTACGAGCAGTACTTC.

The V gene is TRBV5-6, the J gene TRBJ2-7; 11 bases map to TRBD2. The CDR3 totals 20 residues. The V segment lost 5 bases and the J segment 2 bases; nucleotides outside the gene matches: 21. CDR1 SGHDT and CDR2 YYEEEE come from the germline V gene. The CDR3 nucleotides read TGTGCCAGCAGAGACAGGGGTTGCCTAGCGGGAGGCCCCTTAACCTACGAGCAGTACTTC. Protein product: CASRDRGCLAGGPLTYEQYF.

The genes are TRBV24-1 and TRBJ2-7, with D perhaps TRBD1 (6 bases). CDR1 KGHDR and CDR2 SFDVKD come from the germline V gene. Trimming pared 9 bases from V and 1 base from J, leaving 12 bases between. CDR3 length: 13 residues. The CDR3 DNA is TGTGCCACCTCGGACAGAAATTCCTACGAGCAGTACTTC. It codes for CATSDRNSYEQYF.

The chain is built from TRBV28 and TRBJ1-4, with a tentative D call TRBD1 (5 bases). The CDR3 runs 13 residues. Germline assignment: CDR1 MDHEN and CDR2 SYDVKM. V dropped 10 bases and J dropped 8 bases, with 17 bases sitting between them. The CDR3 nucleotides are TGTGCCACCACAGCGGCAGGGCAGGAAAAACTGTTTTTT. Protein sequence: CATTAAGQEKLFF. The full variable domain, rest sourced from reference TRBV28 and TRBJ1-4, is DVKVTQSSRYLVKRTGEKVFLECVQDMDHENMFWYRQDPGLGLRLIYFSYDVKMKEKGDIPEGYSVSREKKERFSLILESASTNQTSMYLCATTAAGQEKLFFGSGTQLSVL.

The CDR3 reads CASSYPTGWTGELFF. In nucleotides, the CDR3 is TGTGCCAGCAGTTACCCGACAGGGTGGACCGGGGAGCTGTTTTTT. The V gene is TRBV6-2 or TRBV6-3, the J gene TRBJ2-2, with 7 bases identical to TRBD1. The germline CDR1 and CDR2 sequences are MNHEY and SVGEGT. This CDR3 spans 15 amino acids. Trimming cost V 2 bases and J 5 bases; bases outside gene matches: 5.